The clone carrying this T cell receptor beta chain was recorded once. What it binds is not known. This sample was included in a study of T cell responses to AZD1222 COVID-19 vaccine. The study's findings and limits: White British ancestry dominated among donors, who included more females, and clonal diversity was possibly underestimated. Repertoires were collected only later (after the peak T cell response had occurred). An increase in Spike-specific TCR breadth and depth was observed after two AZD1222 doses. Nearly half of the spike-specific TCRs reportedly recognize variant regions that carry no mutations.

Trimming removed 4 bases at V and 4 bases at J, with 17 bases between. The CDR3 spans 15 residues. CDR1 is SGHRS and CDR2 is YFSETQ in the germline V gene. The protocol was immunoSEQ multiplex PCR, while the TCRdb copy is restricted to in-frame clones and leaves out a portion. The sample lists 110,000 or so clones, roughly 88% occurring once. This TCR was sampled from an adult who received the AZD1222 COVID-19 vaccine. The specimen comprised peripheral blood, sampled 28 days after the second AZD1222 dose. The V gene is TRBV5-1, the J gene TRBJ1-1, with TRBD1 as a possible D gene (6 bases). CDR3 protein: CASSPGGGLGTEAFF. The CDR3 region has the DNA TGCGCCAGCAGCCCTGGTGGGGGCCTGGGCACTGAAGCTTTCTTT.